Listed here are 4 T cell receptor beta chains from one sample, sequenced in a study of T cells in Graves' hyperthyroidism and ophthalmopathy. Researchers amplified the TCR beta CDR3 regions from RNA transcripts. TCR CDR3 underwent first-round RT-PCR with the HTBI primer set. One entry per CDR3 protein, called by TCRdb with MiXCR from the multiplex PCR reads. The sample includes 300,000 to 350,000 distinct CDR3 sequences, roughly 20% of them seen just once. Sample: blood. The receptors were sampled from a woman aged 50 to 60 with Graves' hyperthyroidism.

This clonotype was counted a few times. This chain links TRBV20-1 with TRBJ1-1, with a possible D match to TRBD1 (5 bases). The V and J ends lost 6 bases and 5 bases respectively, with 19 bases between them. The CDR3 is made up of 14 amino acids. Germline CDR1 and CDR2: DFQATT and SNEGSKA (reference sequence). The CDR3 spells CSASRQILGTEAFF. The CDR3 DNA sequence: TGCAGTGCCTCAAGACAGATATTGGGGACTGAAGCTTTCTTT.

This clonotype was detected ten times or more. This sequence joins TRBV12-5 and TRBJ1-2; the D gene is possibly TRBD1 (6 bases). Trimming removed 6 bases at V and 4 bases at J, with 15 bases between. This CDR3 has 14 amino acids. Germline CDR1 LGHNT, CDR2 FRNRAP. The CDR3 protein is CASGIPGTTYGYTF. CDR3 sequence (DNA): TGTGCTAGTGGCATTCCTGGGACAACCTATGGCTACACCTTC.

CDR3 bases: TGTGCCAGCAGTGAAGTATGGACGGCTGAAGCTTTCTTT. Its protein product is CASSEVWTAEAFF. The chain employs TRBV6-1 and TRBJ1-1; D not resolved. Trimming cost V 1 base and J 6 bases, with 9 bases left between them. Germline CDR1 MNHNS, CDR2 SASEGT. The CDR3 has 13 residues.

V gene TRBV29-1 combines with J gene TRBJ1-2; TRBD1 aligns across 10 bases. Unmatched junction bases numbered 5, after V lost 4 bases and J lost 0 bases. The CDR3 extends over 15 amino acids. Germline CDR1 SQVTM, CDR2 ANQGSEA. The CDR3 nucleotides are TGCAGCGTTGGGGACAGGGGAACTGCTAACTATGGCTACACCTTC. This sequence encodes CSVGDRGTANYGYTF.